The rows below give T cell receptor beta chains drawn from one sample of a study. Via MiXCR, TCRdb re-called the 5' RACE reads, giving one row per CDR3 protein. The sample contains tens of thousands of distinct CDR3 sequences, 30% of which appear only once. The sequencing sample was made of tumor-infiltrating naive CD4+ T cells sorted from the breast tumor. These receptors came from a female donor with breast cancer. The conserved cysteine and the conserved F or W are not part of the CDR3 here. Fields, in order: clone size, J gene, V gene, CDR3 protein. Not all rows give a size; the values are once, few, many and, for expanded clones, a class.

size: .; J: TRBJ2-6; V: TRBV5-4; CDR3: ASSFGGAGANVLT
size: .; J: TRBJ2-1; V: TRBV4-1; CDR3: ASSHGTSGRRGYNEQF
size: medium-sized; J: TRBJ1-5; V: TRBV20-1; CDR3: SATNGLSNQPQH
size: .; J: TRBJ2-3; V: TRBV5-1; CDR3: ASRKASTTDTQY
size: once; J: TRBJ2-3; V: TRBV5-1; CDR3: AGSDSCYVDTQY
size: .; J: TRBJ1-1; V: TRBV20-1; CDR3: SAGEPTGLTKAF
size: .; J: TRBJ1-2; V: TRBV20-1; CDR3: SASRANYGYT
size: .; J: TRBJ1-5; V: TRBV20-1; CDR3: SARDRTPSNQPQH
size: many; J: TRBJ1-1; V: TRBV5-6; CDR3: ASSRKTGVNTEAF
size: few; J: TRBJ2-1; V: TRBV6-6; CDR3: ASSPRASGGNEQF
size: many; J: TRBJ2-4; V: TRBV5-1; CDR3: ASSRDPADGDIQY
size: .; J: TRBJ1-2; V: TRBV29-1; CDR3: STRTGEGYT